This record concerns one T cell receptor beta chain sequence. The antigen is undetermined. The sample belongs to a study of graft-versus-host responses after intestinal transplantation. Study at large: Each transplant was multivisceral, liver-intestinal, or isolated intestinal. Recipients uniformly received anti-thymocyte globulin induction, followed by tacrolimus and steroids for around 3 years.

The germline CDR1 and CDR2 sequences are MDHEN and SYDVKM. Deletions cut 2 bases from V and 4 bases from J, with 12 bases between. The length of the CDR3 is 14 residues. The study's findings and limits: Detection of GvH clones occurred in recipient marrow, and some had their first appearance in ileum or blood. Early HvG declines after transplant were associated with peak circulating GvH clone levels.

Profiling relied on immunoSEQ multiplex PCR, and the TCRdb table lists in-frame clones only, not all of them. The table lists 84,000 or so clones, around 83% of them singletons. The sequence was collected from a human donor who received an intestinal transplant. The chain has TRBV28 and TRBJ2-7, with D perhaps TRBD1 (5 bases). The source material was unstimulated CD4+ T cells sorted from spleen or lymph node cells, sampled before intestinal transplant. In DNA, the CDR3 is TGTGCCAGCAGTTTAGTAGGACACTTATACGAGCAGTACTTC. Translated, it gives CASSLVGHLYEQYF.